A selection of T cell receptor beta chains follows, all from one sample in a study of T cell repertoires in aging, cancer and after chemotherapy. TCRdb fed the multiplex PCR reads into MiXCR, producing one record per CDR3 protein. The sample has around 7,900 distinct CDR3 sequences, 40% seen once. What was sequenced was blood. These receptors were obtained from a human donor in good health. CDR3s include the opening cysteine and the closing phenylalanine or tryptophan. D genes are given only for firm matches. Clone size appears in some rows only: once, few, many, or a class for an expanded clone.

NA	TRBV6-2/TRBV6-3	TRBJ1-1	NA	TGTGCCAGCAGTTACTCCCAGGAGACTACTGAAGCTTTCTTT	CASSYSQETTEAFF
TRBD1	TRBV6-2/TRBV6-3	TRBJ1-5	NA	TGTGCCAGCAGAACACAGGGGGTAGTTGGCAATCAGCCCCAGCATTTT	CASRTQGVVGNQPQHF
NA	TRBV27	TRBJ1-5	few	TGTGCCAGCAGGATGGCGGGGGGTGGTCAGCCCCAGCATTTT	CASRMAGGGQPQHF
NA	TRBV6-5	TRBJ2-7	few	TGTGCCAGCAGTCAGAGGACGGGCGAGCAGTACTTC	CASSQRTGEQYF
NA	TRBV5-1	TRBJ2-7	NA	TGTGCCAGCTCACCGGGCAGCTACGAGCAGTACTTC	CASSPGSYEQYF
NA	TRBV4-1	TRBJ2-4	few	TGCGCCAGCAGCCAAGATTCAGGGTACGAAAACATTCAGTACTTC	CASSQDSGYENIQYF
NA	TRBV4-3	TRBJ2-3	few	TGCGCCAGCAGCCAAGATCCTGGGCCTCGGAATACAGATACGCAGTATTTT	CASSQDPGPRNTDTQYF
NA	TRBV7-2	TRBJ1-5	NA	TGTGCCAGCAGCCCCCGGGACGGCTTCTACTCCCAGCATTTT	CASSPRDGFYSQHF
TRBD1	TRBV7-6	TRBJ2-7	few	TGTGCCAGCAGCTCGACAGGGGCGTACGAGCAGTACTTC	CASSSTGAYEQYF
TRBD1	TRBV6-1	TRBJ2-7	few	TGTGCCAGCAGCCGGTCCGGACAGGGATCCTACGAGCAGTACTTC	CASSRSGQGSYEQYF
NA	TRBV6-2/TRBV6-3	TRBJ2-7	NA	TGTGCCAGCAGTTATTTAGAGGGCCGTTCCTACGAGCAGTACTTC	CASSYLEGRSYEQYF
NA	TRBV7-3	TRBJ2-1	NA	TGTGCCAGCGGAGACGGTCCCCTCCGTCGGCAGTTCTTC	CASGDGPLRRQFF
NA	TRBV10-2	TRBJ1-1	few	TGCGCCAGCAGTCTGAACACCAACACTGAAGCTTTCTTT	CASSLNTNTEAFF
NA	TRBV6-5	TRBJ2-7	NA	TGTGCCAGCAGTTACTCGTCAACCCACGAGCAGTACTTC	CASSYSSTHEQYF
NA	TRBV11-3	TRBJ2-2	NA	TGTGCCAGCAGCCTAGGGCTGAGGGACACCGGGGAGCTGTTTTTT	CASSLGLRDTGELFF
NA	TRBV6-6	TRBJ1-5	few	TGTGCCAGCAGTTACTTTCAAAATCAGCCCCAGCATTTT	CASSYFQNQPQHF
NA	TRBV4-3	TRBJ2-2	NA	TGCGCCAGCAGCCAAGATTCAAACACCGGGGAGCTGTTTTTT	CASSQDSNTGELFF
NA	TRBV7-9	TRBJ1-2	NA	TGTGCCAGCAGCTTGCTTCGAGGGGTTAACTATGGCTACACCTTC	CASSLLRGVNYGYTF
TRBD1	TRBV10-2	TRBJ2-7	once	TGCGCCAGCAGTGAGTTTACAGCAGACAGGGGGTCCTACGAGCAGTACTTC	CASSEFTADRGSYEQYF
NA	TRBV27	TRBJ1-1	few	TGTGCCAGCAGTCGAGGACACGCGAACACTGAAGCTTTCTTT	CASSRGHANTEAFF
NA	TRBV5-6	TRBJ1-1	NA	TGTGCCAGCAGCTCTGGGTTTCGGGAAGCTTTCTTT	CASSSGFREAFF
NA	TRBV6-2/TRBV6-3	TRBJ2-3	NA	TGTGCCAGCAGTTACTCGACGAGCGCAGATACGCAGTATTTT	CASSYSTSADTQYF
NA	TRBV20-1	TRBJ2-1	few	TGCAGTGCTAGGCTCAAGTTTCTTGCGCTAGGTGAGCAGTTCTTC	CSARLKFLALGEQFF
NA	TRBV7-9	TRBJ2-1	once	TGTGCCAGCAGCTCCAGTGGCAATGAGCAGTTCTTC	CASSSSGNEQFF
NA	TRBV6-5	TRBJ2-5	few	TGTGCCAGCAGCCGACAGGCCCAAGAGACCCAGTACTTC	CASSRQAQETQYF
NA	TRBV19	TRBJ2-4	NA	TGTGCCAGTAGTATAGTTAGGACAAGCGGAATAGCCAAAAACATTCAGTACTTC	CASSIVRTSGIAKNIQYF
NA	TRBV20-1	TRBJ1-4	NA	TGCAGTGCTGGCAGGTTCTCGGGGAACGAAAAACTGTTTTTT	CSAGRFSGNEKLFF